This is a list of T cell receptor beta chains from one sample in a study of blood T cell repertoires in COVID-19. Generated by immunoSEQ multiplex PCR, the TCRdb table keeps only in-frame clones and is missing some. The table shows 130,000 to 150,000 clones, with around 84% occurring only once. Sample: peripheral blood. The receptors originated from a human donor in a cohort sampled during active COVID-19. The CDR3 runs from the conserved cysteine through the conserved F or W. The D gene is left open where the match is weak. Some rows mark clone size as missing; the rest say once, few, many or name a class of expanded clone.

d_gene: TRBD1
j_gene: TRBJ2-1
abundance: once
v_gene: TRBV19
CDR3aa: CASSRGTGSYNEQFF
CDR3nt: TGTGCCAGTAGTAGAGGGACAGGATCGTATAATGAGCAGTTCTTC

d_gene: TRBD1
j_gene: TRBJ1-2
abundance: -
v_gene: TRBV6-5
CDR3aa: CASSPLDRENYGYTF
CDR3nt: TGTGCCAGCAGTCCTCTGGACAGGGAAAACTATGGCTACACCTTC

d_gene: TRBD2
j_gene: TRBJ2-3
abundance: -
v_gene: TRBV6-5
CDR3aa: CASRGGGVQAQYF
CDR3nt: TGTGCCAGCAGGGGCGGGGGGGTGCAAGCGCAGTATTTT

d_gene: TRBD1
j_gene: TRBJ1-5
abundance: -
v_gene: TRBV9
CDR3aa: CASSVDDRGPYQPQHF
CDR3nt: TGTGCCAGCAGCGTAGACGACAGGGGCCCGTATCAGCCCCAGCATTTT

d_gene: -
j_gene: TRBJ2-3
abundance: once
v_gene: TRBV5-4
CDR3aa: CASSRGTQDQYF
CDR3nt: TGTGCCAGCAGCCGCGGGACCCAAGATCAGTATTTT

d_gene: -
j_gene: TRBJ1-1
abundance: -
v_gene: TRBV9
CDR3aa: CASSVSLQNTEAFF
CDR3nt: TGTGCCAGCAGCGTCTCCTTACAGAACACTGAAGCTTTCTTT

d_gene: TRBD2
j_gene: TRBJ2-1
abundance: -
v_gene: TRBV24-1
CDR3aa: CATSGAGGEDNEQFF
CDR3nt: TGTGCCACCAGCGGGGCGGGGGGAGAGGACAATGAGCAGTTCTTC

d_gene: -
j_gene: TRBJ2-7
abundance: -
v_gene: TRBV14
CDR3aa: CASSPTLGPKSGYEQYF
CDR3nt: TGTGCCAGCAGCCCCACCCTGGGCCCAAAAAGTGGCTACGAGCAGTACTTC

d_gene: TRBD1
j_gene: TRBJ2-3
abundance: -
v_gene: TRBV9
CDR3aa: CASSVGRGRTDTQYF
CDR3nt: TGTGCCAGCAGCGTAGGCAGGGGGCGTACAGATACGCAGTATTTT

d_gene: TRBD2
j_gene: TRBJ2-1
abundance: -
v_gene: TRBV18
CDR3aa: CASSPWASGGPRDEQFF
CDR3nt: TGTGCCAGCTCACCATGGGCTAGCGGGGGCCCAAGGGATGAGCAGTTCTTC

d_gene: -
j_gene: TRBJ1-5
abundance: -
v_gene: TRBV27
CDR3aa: CASSFVGSNQPQHF
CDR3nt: TGTGCCAGCAGTTTTGTGGGCTCCAATCAGCCCCAGCATTTT

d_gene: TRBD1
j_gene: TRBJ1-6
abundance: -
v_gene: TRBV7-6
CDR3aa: CASSSGQGSNSPLHF
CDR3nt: TGTGCCAGCAGCTCGGGACAGGGGAGTAATTCACCCCTCCACTTT

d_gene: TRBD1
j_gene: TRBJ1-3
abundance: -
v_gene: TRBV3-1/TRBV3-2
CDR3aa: CASSPRDRGMGNTIYF
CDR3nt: TGTGCCAGCAGCCCGCGGGACAGGGGTATGGGAAACACCATATATTTT

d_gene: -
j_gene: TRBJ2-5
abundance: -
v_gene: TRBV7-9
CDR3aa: CASSSQRLLQETQYF
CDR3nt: TGTGCCAGCAGCTCCCAGCGGTTATTACAAGAGACCCAGTACTTC

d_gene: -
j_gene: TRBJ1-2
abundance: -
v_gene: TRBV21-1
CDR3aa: CASSKILAGAQGGYTF
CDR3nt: TGTGCCAGCAGCAAAATCTTGGCAGGGGCGCAGGGTGGCTACACCTTC

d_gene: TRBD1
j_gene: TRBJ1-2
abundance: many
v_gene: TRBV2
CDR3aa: CASRDRRANYGYTF
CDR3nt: TGTGCCAGCAGGGACAGGCGAGCTAACTATGGCTACACCTTC

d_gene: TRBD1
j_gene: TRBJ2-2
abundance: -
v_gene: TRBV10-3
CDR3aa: CAIRTGDTGELFF
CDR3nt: TGTGCCATCAGGACAGGGGACACCGGGGAGCTGTTTTTT

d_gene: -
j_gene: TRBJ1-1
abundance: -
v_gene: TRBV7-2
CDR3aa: CASSLEMNTEAFF
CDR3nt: TGTGCCAGCAGCTTGGAGATGAACACTGAAGCTTTCTTT

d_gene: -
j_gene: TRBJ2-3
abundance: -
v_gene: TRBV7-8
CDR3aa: CASSMGDSPLTDTQYF
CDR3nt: TGTGCCAGCAGCATGGGGGACTCCCCCCTCACAGATACGCAGTATTTT

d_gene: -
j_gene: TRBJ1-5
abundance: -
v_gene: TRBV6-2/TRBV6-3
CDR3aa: CASSYATGFSNQPQHF
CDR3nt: TGTGCCAGCAGTTACGCGACAGGTTTTAGCAATCAGCCCCAGCATTTT

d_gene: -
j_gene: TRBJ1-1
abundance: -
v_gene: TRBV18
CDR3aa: CASSPNRANTEAFF
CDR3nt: TGTGCCAGCTCACCAAACAGGGCGAACACTGAAGCTTTCTTT

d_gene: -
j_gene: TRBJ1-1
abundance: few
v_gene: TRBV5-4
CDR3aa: CASSLAVGGGTNTEAFF
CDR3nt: TGTGCCAGCAGCTTGGCCGTAGGTGGGGGGACGAACACTGAAGCTTTCTTT

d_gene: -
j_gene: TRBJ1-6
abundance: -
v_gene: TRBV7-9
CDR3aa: CASSLVENSPLHF
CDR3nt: TGTGCCAGCAGCTTAGTTGAGAATTCACCCCTCCACTTT

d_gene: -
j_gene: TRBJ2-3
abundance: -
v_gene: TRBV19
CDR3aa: CASTLSPGVPSTDTQYF
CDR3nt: TGTGCCAGTACTCTCTCCCCCGGGGTCCCTAGCACAGATACGCAGTATTTT

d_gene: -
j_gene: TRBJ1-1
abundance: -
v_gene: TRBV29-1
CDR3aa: CSAPSAHMNTEAFF
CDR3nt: TGCAGCGCTCCCTCCGCCCACATGAACACTGAAGCTTTCTTT

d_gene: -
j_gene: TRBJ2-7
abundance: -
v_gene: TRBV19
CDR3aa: CASSINPGELHEQYF
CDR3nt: TGTGCCAGTAGTATCAACCCCGGGGAACTCCACGAGCAGTACTTC

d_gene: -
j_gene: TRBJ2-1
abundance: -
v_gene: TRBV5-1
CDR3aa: CASSSGGGTYNEQFF
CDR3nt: TGCGCCAGCAGCTCTGGGGGGGGCACCTACAATGAGCAGTTCTTC